The 14 T cell receptor beta chains listed next were all sequenced from one sample in a study of T cell responses to AZD1222 COVID-19 vaccine. Some clones are missing from TCRdb's copy, which holds only in-frame ones; the method was immunoSEQ multiplex PCR. The sample records 120,000 to 150,000 clones, around 83% being singletons. This material consisted of peripheral blood, taken 28 days after the second AZD1222 dose. The source of these receptors is an adult who received the AZD1222 COVID-19 vaccine.

This clone was picked up one time. CDR3 bases: TGTGCCAGCAGCTTCCGTAATGAGCAGTTCTTC. Amino acids: CASSFRNEQFF. The chain links TRBV7-9 to TRBJ2-1, with D unclear. V shed 3 bases and J shed 7 bases, with 4 bases lying between them. CDR3 size: 11 residues. Germline CDR1 reads SEHNR; CDR2 reads FQNEAQ (reference sequence).

V usage is TRBV7-2 and J usage is TRBJ1-5, with D hard to call. In germline, CDR1 is SGHTA, CDR2 FQGNSA. The CDR3 consists of 13 residues. The V end lost 5 bases, the J end lost 11 bases, and 16 bases lay between the germline ends. As DNA, the CDR3 is TGTGCCAGCAGCAACCACAATCGTCGGGCCCAGCATTTT. Encoded protein: CASSNHNRRAQHF.

This chain uses TRBV25-1 with TRBJ1-2; possibly TRBD1 for D (6 bases). The CDR3 contains 13 residues. Trimming cost V 7 bases and J 4 bases, with 13 bases left between them. Germline V lookup: CDR1 MGHDK, CDR2 SYGVNS. The CDR3 coding sequence is TGTGCCAGCACTCACGGGACACTCTATGGCTACACCTTC. Its translation: CASTHGTLYGYTF.

The V call is TRBV29-1, the J call TRBJ1-5; D is uncertain. The length of the CDR3 is 13 residues. Trimming took off 4 bases at V and 4 bases at J, with 11 bases between the two ends. The germline gives CDR1 SQVTM, CDR2 ANQGSEA. The CDR3: CSVVVQSNQPQHF. In DNA, the CDR3 is TGCAGCGTTGTGGTTCAGAGTAATCAGCCCCAGCATTTT.

V is TRBV18 and J is TRBJ2-3; no reliable D call. Trimming pared 4 bases from V and 6 bases from J, leaving 11 bases between. The CDR3 runs 13 residues. Germline CDR1 is KGHSH and CDR2 is LQKENI. The CDR3 spells CASSLNDGDTQYF. The CDR3 nucleotides read TGTGCCAGCTCACTGAATGATGGTGATACGCAGTATTTT. Supplemented by reference TRBV18 and TRBJ2-3, the full variable domain reads NAGVMQNPRHLVRRRGQEARLRCSPMKGHSHVYWYRQLPEEGLKFMVYLQKENIIDESGMPKERFSAEFPKEGPSILRIQQVVRGDSAAYFCASSLNDGDTQYFGPGTRLTVL.

The V call is TRBV28, the J call TRBJ1-2, with D unresolved. V lost 2 bases to trimming and J lost 7 bases, with 17 bases between them. Germline lookup yields CDR1 MDHEN and CDR2 SYDVKM. The CDR3 has 15 residues. DNA for the CDR3: TGTGCCAGCAGTTTACCCTATCAGGCGGTACGTGGCTACACCTTC. This gives the protein CASSLPYQAVRGYTF.

This chain uses TRBV4-2 with TRBJ1-2; D unresolved. With 0 bases removed from V and 1 base from J, the gap between germline ends came to 15 bases. This CDR3 is built from 17 residues. Germline lookup yields CDR1 LGHNA and CDR2 YNFKEQ. Written as DNA, the CDR3 is TGTGCCAGCAGCCAAGATCTGGCAGTCACTTTTAACTATGGCTACACCTTC. Encoded protein: CASSQDLAVTFNYGYTF.

The chain has TRBV7-8 and TRBJ2-1; D unresolved. The CDR3 sequence is 16 residues long. Deletions cut 5 bases from V and 6 bases from J, with 20 bases between. Looked up from germline, CDR1 is SGHVS and CDR2 is FQNEAQ. The CDR3 coding sequence is TGTGCCAGCAGCCCTTCCGGGCAGGCCTTGGGCAATGAGCAGTTCTTC. It is translated as CASSPSGQALGNEQFF.

The chain has TRBV11-2 and TRBJ1-6; the D is unclear. This CDR3 is 14 amino acids long. V dropped 4 bases and J dropped 14 bases, with 18 bases sitting between them. The germline V gene encodes CDR1 SGHAT and CDR2 FQNNGV. The CDR3 DNA reads TGTGCCAGCAGCTCCGGCTACTGGGATGGGGCCCTCCACTTT. Its translation: CASSSGYWDGALHF. Combining the CDR3 with reference TRBV11-2 and TRBJ1-6 gives the whole variable domain EAGVAQSPRYKIIEKRQSVAFWCNPISGHATLYWYQQILGQGPKLLIQFQNNGVVDDSQLPKDRFSAERLKGVDSTLKIQPAKLEDSAVYLCASSSGYWDGALHFGNGTRLTVT.

The chain recombines TRBV1 with TRBJ1-4. TRBV1 is assigned pseudogene status. The CDR3 contains 14 residues. CDR3 amino acids: CTSSQRLTNEKLFF. As DNA, the CDR3 is TGCACCAGCAGCCAACGTTTAACTAATGAAAAACTGTTTTTT.

This chain connects TRBV6-6 to TRBJ1-4, with 11 bases fitting TRBD1. Germline CDR1 MNHNY, CDR2 SVGAGI (reference sequence). CDR3 length equals 14 residues. After removal of 4 bases from V and 7 bases from J, the junction contained 2 bases not matched to a gene. The CDR3 coding sequence is TGTGCCAGCAGTTTGGGACAGGGGGTTGAAAAACTGTTTTTT. Protein sequence: CASSLGQGVEKLFF.

This clone has more than one count but fewer than ten. The chain has TRBV20-1 and TRBJ2-7; unclear D gene. CDR1 DFQATT and CDR2 SNEGSKA come from the germline V gene (reference sequence). The germline V and J ends were trimmed by 0 bases and 7 bases, with 7 bases remaining between them. The length of the CDR3 is 11 residues. CDR3 amino acids: CSAREVGEQYF. The CDR3 region has the DNA TGCAGTGCTAGAGAAGTCGGGGAGCAGTACTTC.

The chain couples TRBV12-3 or TRBV12-4 to TRBJ2-1; D not resolved. Trimming removed 6 bases at V and 7 bases at J, with 7 bases between. This CDR3 is built from 11 residues. The CDR3 DNA sequence: TGTGCCAGCAGCCAACTAAATGAGCAGTTCTTC. Residues: CASSQLNEQFF.

This CDR3 reads CASSQASGEPEAFF. CDR3 bases: TGTGCCAGCAGTCAAGCTTCAGGGGAACCCGAAGCTTTCTTT. The rearrangement uses TRBV7-2 and TRBJ1-1; TRBD1 is a possible D gene (6 bases). The CDR3 is 14 amino acids. Germline CDR1 reads SGHTA; CDR2 reads FQGNSA. The V end lost 6 bases, the J end lost 8 bases, and 19 bases lay between the germline ends.